These 19 T cell receptor beta chains were all obtained from the same sample, sequenced in a study of regulatory T cells in long-lasting Graves disease. Construction of TCR beta libraries relied on iRepertoire HTBI primers and on Arm-PCR targeting CDR3 regions. TCRdb recomputed calls from the multiplex PCR reads with MiXCR, one row per CDR3 protein. This table holds 400,000 to 500,000 distinct CDR3 sequences, about 15% found once. Time point indicated: newly diagnosed GD, antithyroid drugs for less than 3 months. Scientists built the TCR library using RNA that was extracted from PBMCs. These sequences were also reported in another study, on T cells in Graves' hyperthyroidism and ophthalmopathy.

The input for sequencing was peripheral blood mononuclear cells (PBMCs), taken at new diagnosis, from a patient treated with antithyroid drugs. These receptor sequences come from a woman aged 40 to 50 with Graves disease.

This clonotype showed up just once. This chain joins TRBV4-3 and TRBJ1-1; 12 nucleotides match TRBD1. The CDR3 sequence is 15 residues long. Germline V gene data show CDR1 as LGHNA and CDR2 as YSLEER. V trimming: 1 base; J trimming: 5 bases; junction bases outside the gene matches: 2. The CDR3 nucleotides read TGCGCCAGCAGCCAAGTGGGACAGGGGGCTACTGAAGCTTTCTTT. Residues: CASSQVGQGATEAFF.

V usage is TRBV30 and J usage is TRBJ2-3; 7 bases map to TRBD2. Germline V gives CDR1 GTSNPN, CDR2 SVGIG (reference sequence). The CDR3 has 13 residues. V dropped 5 bases and J dropped 0; count of bases not matched to a gene: 2. The CDR3 loop is CAWCSGSTDTQYF. DNA of the CDR3: TGTGCCTGGTGTAGCGGGAGCACAGATACGCAGTATTTT.

The table lists this clonotype with many counts. The chain recombines TRBV30 with TRBJ2-3; TRBD2 matches 10 bases. This CDR3 has 14 amino acids. Looked up from germline, CDR1 is GTSNPN and CDR2 is SVGIG (reference sequence). V gave up 5 bases and J gave up 1 base; unmatched junction bases: 3. CDR3 DNA sequence: TGTGCCTGGTCCGGACTAGCGGGCACAGATACGCAGTATTTT. Encoded protein: CAWSGLAGTDTQYF.

The V call is TRBV12-3 or TRBV12-4, the J call TRBJ1-1, with D perhaps TRBD1 (6 bases). This CDR3 has 16 residues. The V end lost 1 base, the J end lost 4 bases, and 16 bases lay between the germline ends. CDR3 in amino acids: CASSLGYRVLGTEAFF. CDR3 in DNA: TGTGCCAGCAGTTTAGGATACAGGGTTTTAGGCACTGAAGCTTTCTTT.

At least ten counts were recorded for this clonotype. J is TRBJ2-7 and V is TRBV3-1, with D perhaps TRBD2 (5 bases). The ends were cut back, 2 bases at V and 0 bases at J, with 11 bases in the middle. CDR1 LGHDT and CDR2 YNNKEL come from the germline V gene (reference sequence). This CDR3 has 15 residues. In DNA form, the CDR3 reads TGTGCCAGCAGCCAACCGGGATACCTCTCCTACGAGCAGTACTTC. Encoded protein: CASSQPGYLSYEQYF.

This sequence joins TRBV6-1 and TRBJ2-7; D is possibly TRBD2 (6 bases). V lost 7 bases and J 2 bases, leaving 15 bases between the germline ends. In germline, CDR1 is MNHNS, CDR2 SASEGT. CDR3 length: 14 residues. The CDR3: CASTPGGFTYEQYF. The CDR3 bases are TGTGCCAGCACCCCCGGGGGTTTTACCTACGAGCAGTACTTC.

There are many counts of this clonotype. The chain joins TRBV15 to TRBJ1-1; 7 bases match TRBD1. Germline assignment: CDR1 LNHNV and CDR2 YYDKDF (reference sequence). Trimming took 3 bases from V and 0 from J; bases not matched to a gene: 4. This CDR3 comprises 15 residues. The CDR3 coding sequence is TGTGCCACCAGCAGGCGACAGGGCATGAACACTGAAGCTTTCTTT. Protein sequence: CATSRRQGMNTEAFF.

This clonotype was counted ten times or more. This chain uses TRBV2 with TRBJ2-3; 7 bases are shared with TRBD2. Germline values: CDR1 SNHLY, CDR2 FYNNEI. This CDR3 is built from 18 residues. The trim removed 8 bases at V and 0 bases at J, leaving 17 bases unmatched. Here the CDR3 reads CASSNRLADLSSTDTQYF. The DNA for the CDR3 is TGTGCCAGCTCAAATCGGCTAGCGGATCTCTCTAGCACAGATACGCAGTATTTT.

This clonotype was seen repeatedly, ten times or more. The V gene is TRBV29-1, the J gene TRBJ1-1, with D uncertain. With 1 base removed from V and 3 bases from J, the gap between germline ends came to 9 bases. The CDR3 sequence is 13 residues long. Germline V gene lookup returns CDR1 SQVTM and CDR2 ANQGSEA. The CDR3 loop is CSVEGGRDTEAFF. In nucleotides, the CDR3 is TGCAGCGTTGAAGGAGGGCGGGACACTGAAGCTTTCTTT.

This clonotype was detected ten times or more. The chain uses TRBV7-2 and TRBJ2-3, with 10 bases matching TRBD1. V lost 7 bases and J lost 0; bases outside the gene matches: 7. Germline values: CDR1 SGHTA, CDR2 FQGNSA. The CDR3 runs 16 residues. The CDR3 region is CASTLTGGASTDTQYF. The CDR3 DNA is TGTGCCAGCACCTTGACAGGGGGCGCCAGCACAGATACGCAGTATTTT. Based on the CDR3 plus reference TRBV7-2 and TRBJ2-3, the full variable domain is GAGVSQSPSNKVTEKGKDVELRCDPISGHTALYWYRQSLGQGLEFLIYFQGNSAPDKSGLPSDRFSAERTGGSVSTLTIQRTQQEDSAVYLCASTLTGGASTDTQYFGPGTRLTVL.

This clonotype was recorded many times. The chain recombines TRBV7-9 with TRBJ2-1, with no clear D. With 3 bases removed from V and 6 bases from J, the gap between germline ends came to 0 bases. Germline V gene lookup returns CDR1 SEHNR and CDR2 FQNEAQ (reference sequence). CDR3 length: 10 residues. CDR3 protein: CASSFNEQFF. The CDR3 nucleotides read TGTGCCAGCAGCTTCAATGAGCAGTTCTTC.

The table lists this clonotype with a few counts. V gene TRBV12-3 or TRBV12-4 combines with J gene TRBJ2-7, with D possibly TRBD2 on 5 matching bases. This CDR3 has 14 residues. Trimming cost V 0 bases and J 2 bases, with 8 bases left between them. The CDR3 bases are TGTGCCAGCAGTTTAGCAGGACTGCCCTACGAGCAGTACTTC. Protein sequence: CASSLAGLPYEQYF.

This clonotype was observed at least ten times. This chain uses TRBV11-2 with TRBJ2-1, with D perhaps TRBD1 or TRBD2 (5 bases each). Germline V gene lookup returns CDR1 SGHAT and CDR2 FQNNGV. This CDR3 is 15 amino acids long. V gave up 4 bases and J gave up 5 bases, with 15 bases separating them. The CDR3 region has the DNA TGTGCCAGCAGCTCGGTTTTCGAGGGGAACAATGAGCAGTTCTTC. Amino acids: CASSSVFEGNNEQFF.

This sequence joins TRBV6-5 and TRBJ1-5; D perhaps matches TRBD1 (6 bases). Per germline, CDR1 MNHEY and CDR2 SVGAGI. The germline V and J ends were trimmed by 4 bases and 5 bases, with 18 bases remaining between them. The CDR3 is 16 residues long. CDR3 in DNA: TGTGCCAGCAGTTGGGGCAGCAGGGGACTCGATCAGCCCCAGCATTTT. This translates into CASSWGSRGLDQPQHF.

V and J are TRBV28 and TRBJ2-7; D is possibly TRBD1 or TRBD2 (5 bases each). Germline V lookup: CDR1 MDHEN, CDR2 SYDVKM. V was cut by 6 bases and J by 0 bases, with 21 bases left in between. CDR3 length: 17 amino acids. This chain's CDR3 is CASSFHGREGSSYEQYF. In DNA form, the CDR3 reads TGTGCCAGCAGCTTCCACGGGCGAGAGGGGAGCTCCTACGAGCAGTACTTC.

Many counts were recorded for this clonotype. CDR3 bases: TGTGCCAGCAGTTTATTTGGCAGCTCCTACGAGCAGTACTTC. It encodes CASSLFGSSYEQYF. V usage is TRBV28 and J usage is TRBJ2-7; D is unresolved. The germline V gene encodes CDR1 MDHEN and CDR2 SYDVKM. The CDR3 is 14 amino acids. V was pared by 1 base and J by 0 bases, with 7 bases between.

The chain recombines TRBV27 with TRBJ1-4, with D possibly TRBD1 on 5 matching bases. V lost 6 bases and J 5 bases, leaving 13 bases between the germline ends. The CDR3 totals 14 residues. CDR1 is MNHEY, CDR2 SMNVEV, per germline (reference sequence). This CDR3 is CASSSDSHNEKLFF. The CDR3 DNA reads as TGTGCCAGCAGCTCCGACAGCCACAATGAAAAACTGTTTTTT.

This clonotype was seen repeatedly, ten times or more. The chain carries TRBV2 and TRBJ2-1, with 7 bases aligning to TRBD2. The CDR3 has 16 residues. V gave up 1 base and J gave up 3 bases; unmatched junction bases: 6. Germline lookup yields CDR1 SNHLY and CDR2 FYNNEI. CDR3 sequence (DNA): TGTGCCAGCAGTGAAGTAAGGCTAGCGGTCTACAATGAGCAGTTCTTC. Its translation: CASSEVRLAVYNEQFF.

This clonotype was seen ten or more times. The chain is built from TRBV27 and TRBJ1-4; 8 bases line up with TRBD1. CDR1 is MNHEY and CDR2 is SMNVEV in the germline V gene (reference sequence). CDR3 length equals 14 residues. The ends lost 6 bases at V and 7 bases at J; junction bases unmatched: 7. The CDR3 coding sequence is TGTGCCAGCAGAATTGGGGGGACAGGTGAAAAACTGTTTTTT. Amino acids: CASRIGGTGEKLFF.